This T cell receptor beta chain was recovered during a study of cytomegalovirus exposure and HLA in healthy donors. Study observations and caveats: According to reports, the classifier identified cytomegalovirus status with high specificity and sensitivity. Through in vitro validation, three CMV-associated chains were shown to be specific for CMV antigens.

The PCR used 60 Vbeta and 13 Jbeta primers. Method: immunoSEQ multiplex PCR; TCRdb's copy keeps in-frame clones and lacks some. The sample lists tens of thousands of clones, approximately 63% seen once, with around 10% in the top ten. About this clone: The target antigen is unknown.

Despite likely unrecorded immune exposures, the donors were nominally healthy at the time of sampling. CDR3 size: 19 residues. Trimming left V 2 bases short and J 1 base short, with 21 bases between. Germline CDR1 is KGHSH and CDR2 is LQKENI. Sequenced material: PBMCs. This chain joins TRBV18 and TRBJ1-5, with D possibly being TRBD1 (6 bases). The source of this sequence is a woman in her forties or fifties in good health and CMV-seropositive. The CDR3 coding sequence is TGTGCCAGCTCACCAATAGCGGGGGGCGCCCAGCGAAGCAATCAGCCCCAGCATTTT. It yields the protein CASSPIAGGAQRSNQPQHF.